A selection of T cell receptor beta chains follows, all from one sample in a study of T cells in tumors after PD-1 blockade. Sequenced by immunoSEQ multiplex PCR; TCRdb stores in-frame clones only, minus some. The sample carries about 63,000 clones, about 74% recorded once. The specimen was PBMCs, collected after anti-PD-1 treatment. The source is a human donor with basal cell carcinoma. Both conserved end residues are part of each CDR3. Fields, in order: V gene, J gene, D gene, CDR3 protein, CDR3 DNA. D genes are given only for firm matches.

v_call: TRBV5-1
j_call: TRBJ1-6
d_call: TRBD1
cdr3_aa: CASSKDRDSPLHF
cdr3_nt: TGCGCCAGCAGTAAGGACAGGGACTCACCCCTCCACTTT

v_call: TRBV5-6
j_call: TRBJ2-2
d_call: .
cdr3_aa: CASTWGGPTSNTGELFF
cdr3_nt: TGTGCCAGCACCTGGGGCGGCCCGACCTCGAACACCGGGGAGCTGTTTTTT

v_call: TRBV7-2
j_call: TRBJ2-3
d_call: TRBD2
cdr3_aa: CASSLGLGTDTQYF
cdr3_nt: TGTGCCAGCAGCTTGGGACTAGGCACAGATACGCAGTATTTT

v_call: TRBV11-1
j_call: TRBJ2-3
d_call: .
cdr3_aa: CASSSSPTSTDTQYF
cdr3_nt: TGTGCCAGCAGCTCATCTCCTACTAGCACAGATACGCAGTATTTT

v_call: TRBV5-4
j_call: TRBJ2-7
d_call: .
cdr3_aa: CASSLGIDSYEQYF
cdr3_nt: TGTGCCAGCAGCTTGGGAATCGACAGTTACGAGCAGTACTTC

v_call: TRBV6-5
j_call: TRBJ1-2
d_call: .
cdr3_aa: CASSRHREGLYGYTF
cdr3_nt: TGTGCCAGCAGCAGACACAGGGAGGGCTTATATGGCTACACCTTC

v_call: TRBV7-9
j_call: TRBJ2-7
d_call: TRBD1
cdr3_aa: CASSRLQTGSYEQYF
cdr3_nt: TGTGCCAGCAGCCGACTTCAGACAGGGTCCTACGAGCAGTACTTC

v_call: TRBV5-1
j_call: TRBJ2-5
d_call: .
cdr3_aa: CASRTGPQETQYF
cdr3_nt: TGCGCCAGCAGAACAGGGCCCCAAGAGACCCAGTACTTC

v_call: TRBV5-8
j_call: TRBJ1-2
d_call: TRBD1
cdr3_aa: CASSFQDRGHYGYTF
cdr3_nt: TGTGCCAGCAGCTTTCAGGACAGGGGCCATTATGGCTACACCTTC

v_call: TRBV5-1
j_call: TRBJ2-7
d_call: TRBD2
cdr3_aa: CASSSTPGGYEQYF
cdr3_nt: TGCGCCAGCAGCTCAACACCGGGAGGGTACGAGCAGTACTTC